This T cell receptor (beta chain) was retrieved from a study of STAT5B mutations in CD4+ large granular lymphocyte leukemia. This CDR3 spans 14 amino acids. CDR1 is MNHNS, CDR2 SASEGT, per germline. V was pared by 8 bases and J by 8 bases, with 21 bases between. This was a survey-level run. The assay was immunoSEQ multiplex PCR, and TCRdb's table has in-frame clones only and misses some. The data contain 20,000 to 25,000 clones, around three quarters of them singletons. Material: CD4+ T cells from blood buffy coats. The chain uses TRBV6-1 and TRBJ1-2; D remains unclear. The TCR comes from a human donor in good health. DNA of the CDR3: TGTGCCAGCGATAGGCCGGGCAGATCGACCGGCTACACCTTC. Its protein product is CASDRPGRSTGYTF.